Below, 7 T cell receptor beta chains from the same sample are listed, as sequenced in a study of blood T cell repertoires in COVID-19. Assay used: immunoSEQ multiplex PCR; TCRdb lists only in-frame clones, some missing. The sample holds approximately 290,000 clones, roughly 90% seen once. Source material: peripheral blood. The receptors here all came from a man younger than 30 with active or convalescent COVID-19.

V is TRBV9 and J is TRBJ1-1; D may be TRBD1 (5 bases). With 7 bases removed from V and 8 bases from J, the gap between germline ends came to 12 bases. Germline loops: CDR1 SGDLS, CDR2 YYNGEE. The CDR3 has 11 residues. This CDR3 reads CASRRGNEAFF. The CDR3 DNA is TGTGCCAGCCGGAGGGGTAACGAAGCTTTCTTT.

The chain combines TRBV29-1 with TRBJ2-1; TRBD2 matches at 8 bases. The CDR3 consists of 14 residues. V dropped 7 bases and J dropped 7; count of bases not matched to a gene: 12. Germline V lookup: CDR1 SQVTM, CDR2 ANQGSEA. CDR3 in amino acids: CSAKKGLEVNEQFF. CDR3 coding DNA: TGCAGCGCCAAAAAGGGACTAGAGGTGAATGAGCAGTTCTTC.

The chain has TRBV14 and TRBJ2-7, with D maybe TRBD1 (5 bases). Germline V lookup: CDR1 SGHDN, CDR2 FVKESK. Trimming shortened V by 2 bases and J by 4 bases, and 18 bases separated the two germline ends. The CDR3 covers 16 residues. The CDR3 protein is CASSQLRRGSSYEQYF. CDR3 nucleotide sequence: TGTGCCAGCAGCCAACTCCGTAGGGGATCTTCGTACGAGCAGTACTTC.

The CDR3 here is CASSHSGGSYNEQFF. CDR3 DNA: TGTGCCAGCAGCCATAGCGGGGGCTCCTACAATGAGCAGTTCTTC. This chain links TRBV3-1 (or the pseudogene TRBV3-2) with TRBJ2-1; 9 bases line up with TRBD2. Per the germline V gene, CDR1 is LGHDT and CDR2 is YNNKEL (reference sequence). J lost 0 bases, V lost 3 bases, and 0 bases had no gene match. This CDR3 has 15 residues.

This chain uses TRBV29-1 with TRBJ1-2; 7 positions agree with TRBD1. The length of the CDR3 is 13 residues. CDR1 SQVTM and CDR2 ANQGSEA come from the germline V gene. The V gene end was trimmed by 8 bases and the J gene end by 4 bases; junction bases not matched to a gene: 10. The CDR3 reads CSIPRGAPYGYTF. The CDR3 coding sequence is TGCAGCATCCCCAGGGGGGCCCCCTATGGCTACACCTTC.

This chain joins TRBV7-9 and TRBJ1-6; 8 positions match TRBD1. Germline CDR1 and CDR2: SEHNR and FQNEAQ (reference sequence). This CDR3 spans 17 amino acids. The junction had 5 bases not matched to a gene; V was cut back by 4 bases and J by 0 bases. The CDR3 reads CASSSWTGSSYNSPLHF. The CDR3 nucleotides are TGTGCCAGCAGCTCCTGGACAGGGAGCTCCTATAATTCACCCCTCCACTTT. Variable domain in full (rest from reference TRBV7-9 and TRBJ1-6): DTGVSQNPRHKITKRGQNVTFRCDPISEHNRLYWYRQTLGQGPEFLTYFQNEAQLEKSRLLSDRFSAERPKGSFSTLEIQRTEQGDSAMYLCASSSWTGSSYNSPLHFGNGTRLTVT.

The rearrangement joins TRBV6-6 to TRBJ1-2; 7 nucleotides agree with TRBD1. This CDR3 comprises 14 residues. Looked up from germline, CDR1 is MNHNY and CDR2 is SVGAGI (reference sequence). Trimming removed 2 bases from V and 7 bases from J; junction bases left unmatched: 7. The CDR3: CASSYVRGRVGYTF. CDR3 in DNA: TGTGCCAGCAGTTACGTAAGGGGGCGAGTTGGCTACACCTTC.